These 32 T cell receptor beta chains originate from one sample sequenced in a study of blood T cell repertoires in COVID-19. TCRdb's copy holds only in-frame clones and misses some; the assay was immunoSEQ multiplex PCR. Among approximately 200,000 clones listed, around 90% were seen once. Sequencing input: PBMCs or T cells enriched from blood (not recorded which). These receptors were obtained from a woman in her twenties or thirties who had recovered from COVID-19.

The rearrangement uses TRBV7-9 and TRBJ2-1; D might be TRBD1 (6 bases). The germline V and J ends were trimmed by 1 base and 5 bases, with 15 bases remaining between them. There are 16 residues in the CDR3. Germline V gene lookup returns CDR1 SEHNR and CDR2 FQNEAQ (reference sequence). This chain's CDR3 is CASSLGRQGPNNEQFF. As DNA, the CDR3 is TGTGCCAGCAGCTTAGGTCGTCAGGGGCCAAACAATGAGCAGTTCTTC.

The rearrangement joins TRBV4-3 to TRBJ2-7; the match to TRBD2 covers 8 bases. The CDR3 covers 15 residues. Germline CDR1 and CDR2: LGHNA and YSLEER. The junction had 8 bases not matched to a gene; V was cut back by 1 base and J by 6 bases. The CDR3 reads CASSQGLGLAPEQYF. The CDR3 DNA follows: TGCGCCAGCAGCCAAGGTCTCGGACTAGCTCCCGAGCAGTACTTC.

The chain is built from TRBV5-6 and TRBJ1-2, with D perhaps TRBD1 (5 bases). The CDR3 contains 14 residues. The germline V and J ends were trimmed by 2 bases and 3 bases, with 11 bases remaining between them. Germline V CDR1 and CDR2: SGHDT, YYEEEE. CDR3 DNA: TGTGCCAGCAGCTTAAATCGGGGGGACTATGGCTACACCTTC. Translated: CASSLNRGDYGYTF.

This sequence joins TRBV5-4 and TRBJ1-1; D is unclear. The germline V and J ends were trimmed by 5 bases and 0 bases, with 14 bases remaining between them. CDR3 length: 15 amino acids. Germline CDR1 reads SGHNT; CDR2 reads YYREEE (reference sequence). The CDR3 DNA reads as TGTGCCAGCAGGGTTCGAGGAGTCATGAACACTGAAGCTTTCTTT. Translating gives CASRVRGVMNTEAFF.

The genes are TRBV7-8 and TRBJ2-1; 11 nucleotides align to TRBD2. The junction had 7 bases not matched to a gene; V was cut back by 5 bases and J by 4 bases. The CDR3 totals 16 residues. Germline CDR1 SGHVS, CDR2 FQNEAQ. CDR3 residues: CASSPSLAGGYNEQFF. CDR3 coding DNA: TGTGCCAGCAGCCCTAGTCTAGCGGGAGGATACAATGAGCAGTTCTTC.

The chain carries TRBV5-1 and TRBJ2-1; perhaps TRBD1 as D (6 bases). Trimming took 4 bases from V and 7 from J, leaving 24 bases between them. CDR1 is SGHRS, CDR2 YFSETQ, per germline. There are 17 residues in the CDR3. CDR3 sequence: CASSLRNRDPQGNEQFF. The CDR3 bases are TGCGCCAGCAGCCTCCGAAACCGGGACCCGCAGGGGAATGAGCAGTTCTTC.

The chain couples TRBV7-2 to TRBJ2-7; TRBD2 agrees at 10 bases. The CDR3 consists of 14 residues. V lost 5 bases and J lost 3; bases outside the gene matches: 4. Germline CDR1 and CDR2: SGHTA and FQGNSA. The CDR3 loop reads CASSDSGGFYEQYF. The CDR3 bases are TGTGCCAGCAGCGATAGCGGGGGGTTCTACGAGCAGTACTTC. Full variable domain (missing parts from reference TRBV7-2 and TRBJ2-7): GAGVSQSPSNKVTEKGKDVELRCDPISGHTALYWYRQSLGQGLEFLIYFQGNSAPDKSGLPSDRFSAERTGGSVSTLTIQRTQQEDSAVYLCASSDSGGFYEQYFGPGTRLTVT.

The DNA of the CDR3 is TGTGCCAGCAGTCGGGACTCTGGCTCCTACAATGAGCAGTTCTTC. Translating it yields CASSRDSGSYNEQFF. The gene calls are TRBV7-9 and TRBJ2-1; the D gene is possibly TRBD2 (6 bases). Trimming removed 6 bases at V and 0 bases at J, with 12 bases between. CDR1 and CDR2 from the germline V gene are SEHNR and FQNEAQ (reference sequence). CDR3 length equals 15 residues.

This clone was detected once. The genes are TRBV6-2 or TRBV6-3 and TRBJ2-5, with D maybe TRBD2 (6 bases). Germline V gives CDR1 MNHEY, CDR2 SVGEGT. With 3 bases removed from V and 7 bases from J, the gap between germline ends came to 15 bases. The CDR3 extends over 14 amino acids. In DNA form, the CDR3 reads TGTGCCAGCAGTTATAGCAGGGTGCGGGGGACCCAGTACTTC. It specifies CASSYSRVRGTQYF.

The genes are TRBV7-3 and TRBJ1-2, with 8 bases that match TRBD1. The germline V gene has CDR1 SGHTA and CDR2 FQGTGA. The CDR3 extends over 15 amino acids. With V trimmed by 4 bases and J by 4 bases, 8 bases remained unmatched. CDR3 in DNA: TGTGCCAGCAGCTCGGACAGGGCGGCAATCTATGGCTACACCTTC. It specifies CASSSDRAAIYGYTF.

The CDR3 loop reads CASSETGVATEAFF. Here the CDR3 DNA reads TGTGCCAGCAGCGAGACAGGGGTAGCAACTGAAGCTTTCTTT. The chain employs TRBV9 and TRBJ1-1; 8 bases line up with TRBD1. J was trimmed by 5 bases and V by 3 bases; bases with no gene match: 6. The germline V gene has CDR1 SGDLS and CDR2 YYNGEE. This CDR3 contains 14 residues.

The V and J genes are TRBV5-1 and TRBJ2-6, with TRBD2 matching 7 bases. Germline CDR1 is SGHRS and CDR2 is YFSETQ. The V and J ends lost 4 bases and 3 bases, in that order; junction bases with no gene match: 13. The CDR3 consists of 18 residues. The CDR3 DNA is TGCGCCAGCAGCCCGAACCCGGGGCGGGGGTATGGGGCCAACGTCCTGACTTTC. Translated: CASSPNPGRGYGANVLTF.

The chain has TRBV5-3 and TRBJ2-1; 12 nucleotides line up with TRBD2. TRBV5-3 belongs to the ORF category, with a function that is uncertain. V dropped 5 bases and J dropped 3; count of bases not matched to a gene: 6. The length of the CDR3 is 16 residues. The CDR3 is CARRPTSGRIYNEQFF. CDR3 DNA: TGTGCCAGAAGGCCAACTAGCGGGAGGATCTACAATGAGCAGTTCTTC.

CDR3 protein: CASSPTTGYFSPLHF. CDR3 DNA: TGTGCCAGCAGCCCGACGACAGGGTATTTTTCACCCCTCCACTTT. The chain uses TRBV14 and TRBJ1-6; 7 bases align to TRBD1. Germline values: CDR1 SGHDN, CDR2 FVKESK. This CDR3 has 15 amino acids. V shed 4 bases and J 9 bases; nucleotides not matched to a gene: 9. The full variable domain, completed using reference TRBV14 and TRBJ1-6, is EAGVTQFPSHSVIEKGQTVTLRCDPISGHDNLYWYRRVMGKEIKFLLHFVKESKQDESGMPNNRFLAERTGGTYSTLKVQPAELEDSGVYFCASSPTTGYFSPLHFGNGTRLTVT.

The V and J genes are TRBV6-1 and TRBJ2-1, with TRBD2 matching 13 bases. J gave up 5 bases and V 5 bases, and 3 bases lay outside the gene matches. Germline V gives CDR1 MNHNS, CDR2 SASEGT. The CDR3 consists of 15 residues. The chain's CDR3 is CASSRGLAGDNEQFF. CDR3 in DNA: TGTGCCAGCAGTCGCGGACTAGCGGGAGACAATGAGCAGTTCTTC.

The chain recombines TRBV9 with TRBJ1-3; D unclear. The germline gives CDR1 SGDLS, CDR2 YYNGEE. Trimming removed 0 bases at V and 5 bases at J, with 12 bases between. The CDR3 contains 15 residues. The CDR3 region is CASSVDVGGRNTIYF. The CDR3 region has the DNA TGTGCCAGCAGCGTAGATGTTGGAGGGCGAAACACCATATATTTT. Filled out from reference TRBV9 and TRBJ1-3, the complete variable domain reads DSGVTQTPKHLITATGQRVTLRCSPRSGDLSVYWYQQSLDQGLQFLIQYYNGEERAKGNILERFSAQQFPDLHSELNLSSLELGDSALYFCASSVDVGGRNTIYFGEGSWLTVV.

The sample holds one count of this clone. The chain uses TRBV10-3 and TRBJ2-7; 9 nucleotides line up with TRBD2. V lost 4 bases, J lost 0 bases, and 4 bases stayed unmatched. This CDR3 is built from 15 residues. The V gene's germline CDR1 is ENHRY and CDR2 SYGVKD. The CDR3: CAISATSGDSYEQYF. The CDR3 nucleotides are TGTGCCATCAGTGCGACTAGCGGAGACTCCTACGAGCAGTACTTC.

The rearrangement links TRBV10-3 to TRBJ2-5; D is ambiguous. Trimming took 11 bases from V and 5 from J, leaving 15 bases between them. The CDR3 spans 12 residues. Germline V gene sequence: CDR1 ENHRY, CDR2 SYGVKD. As DNA, the CDR3 is TGTGCCTCAAAAAGTGGGCTGGAGACCCAGTACTTC. This codes for CASKSGLETQYF.

This clone was found a few times. Written as DNA, the CDR3 is TGTGCCTGGGCTGCAGGGGGTAAAAACTATGGCTACACCTTC. It codes for CAWAAGGKNYGYTF. The chain combines TRBV30 with TRBJ1-2, with 7 bases that match TRBD1. V dropped 5 bases and J dropped 2; count of bases not matched to a gene: 8. The CDR3 extends over 14 amino acids. Germline CDR1 is GTSNPN and CDR2 is SVGIG (reference sequence).

The chain uses TRBV6-2 or TRBV6-3 and TRBJ2-2, with 8 bases matching TRBD1. The CDR3 length is 19 residues. V lost 0 bases, J lost 1 base, and 10 bases stayed unmatched. CDR1 is MNHEY and CDR2 is SVGEGT in the germline V gene. DNA of the CDR3: TGTGCCAGCAGTTACTCGAGGACAGGGTACCCCAAGAACACCGGGGAGCTGTTTTTT. Its translation: CASSYSRTGYPKNTGELFF.

The gene calls are TRBV19 and TRBJ2-3; unclear D gene. V lost 3 bases and J lost 1, with 8 bases in between. This CDR3 has 14 amino acids. Per germline, CDR1 LNHDA and CDR2 SQIVND (reference sequence). The CDR3 bases are TGTGCCAGTAGTATGCCAGTTGGCACAGATACGCAGTATTTT. It specifies CASSMPVGTDTQYF.

J is TRBJ1-2 and V is TRBV30, with a weak D call TRBD1 (6 bases). From germline, CDR1 is GTSNPN and CDR2 SVGIG (reference sequence). The CDR3 is 14 residues long. Trimming removed 2 bases from V and 4 bases from J, with 14 bases in between. CDR3 in amino acids: CAWSIWGLGYGYTF. The CDR3 nucleotides read TGTGCCTGGAGTATCTGGGGGCTGGGCTATGGCTACACCTTC. The full variable domain, its missing parts supplied by reference TRBV30 and TRBJ1-2, is SQTIHQWPATLVQPVGSPLSLECTVEGTSNPNLYWYRQAAGRGLQLLFYSVGIGQISSEVPQNLSASRPQDRQFILSSKKLLLSDSGFYLCAWSIWGLGYGYTFGSGTRLTVV.

This chain connects TRBV19 to TRBJ2-1; D perhaps matches TRBD2 (6 bases). This CDR3 region has 16 residues. The V end lost 0 bases, the J end lost 7 bases, and 16 bases lay between the germline ends. Germline V gene data show CDR1 as LNHDA and CDR2 as SQIVND (reference sequence). CDR3 sequence: CASSIEASGGWNEQFF. The CDR3 region has the DNA TGTGCCAGTAGTATAGAGGCGAGCGGAGGGTGGAATGAGCAGTTCTTC.

The CDR3 coding sequence is TGTGCCAGCAGCTTAGTGCGGCGACACGGGGTAATGAACACTGAAGCTTTCTTT. Translating gives CASSLVRRHGVMNTEAFF. This chain connects TRBV7-3 to TRBJ1-1; D remains unclear. CDR1 SGHTA and CDR2 FQGTGA come from the germline V gene. The V end lost 2 bases, the J end lost 0 bases, and 19 bases lay between the germline ends. The CDR3 consists of 18 residues.

The CDR3 sequence: CASSYLQGGYTF. The CDR3 region has the DNA TGTGCCAGCAGTTATCTCCAGGGGGGCTACACCTTC. V is TRBV6-2 or TRBV6-3 and J is TRBJ1-2; weak D call: TRBD1 (6 bases). Germline CDR1 MNHEY, CDR2 SVGEGT. The CDR3 covers 12 residues. V was trimmed by 3 bases and J by 8 bases, leaving 10 bases between them.

The rearrangement uses TRBV30 and TRBJ2-7; 8 bases agree with TRBD2. CDR3 size: 13 residues. Trimming removed 4 bases from V and 5 bases from J; junction bases left unmatched: 7. CDR1 and CDR2 (germline): GTSNPN, SVGIG (reference sequence). The CDR3 is CAWNNGLADEQYF. CDR3 in DNA: TGTGCCTGGAACAATGGACTAGCCGACGAGCAGTACTTC.

The chain links TRBV2 to TRBJ2-3, with 11 bases matching TRBD2. Trimming removed 5 bases from V and 0 bases from J; junction bases left unmatched: 4. This CDR3 is 16 amino acids long. Germline assignment: CDR1 SNHLY and CDR2 FYNNEI. In DNA, the CDR3 is TGTGCCAGCAGTTCCGGGACTAGCGGTAGCACAGATACGCAGTATTTT. Translation gives CASSSGTSGSTDTQYF.

J is TRBJ1-2 and V is TRBV19; D is uncertain. The CDR3 runs to 15 residues. Trimming shortened V by 0 bases and J by 0 bases, and 8 bases separated the two germline ends. Germline CDR1 reads LNHDA; CDR2 reads SQIVND (reference sequence). The CDR3 nucleotides are TGTGCCAGTAGTATAGATCACGGGGCTAACTATGGCTACACCTTC. Residues: CASSIDHGANYGYTF.

The V and J genes are TRBV5-4 and TRBJ2-3; 7 positions match TRBD2. The CDR3 extends over 12 amino acids. The V segment lost 4 bases and the J segment 8 bases; nucleotides outside the gene matches: 4. CDR1 and CDR2 from the germline V gene are SGHNT and YYREEE (reference sequence). CDR3: CASSRGVATQYF. For the CDR3, the DNA is TGTGCCAGCAGCCGGGGGGTGGCTACGCAGTATTTT.

The rearrangement joins TRBV5-1 to TRBJ2-5, with 8 bases that match TRBD2. Germline V gene sequence: CDR1 SGHRS, CDR2 YFSETQ. The CDR3 is 13 residues long. Trimming took 7 bases from V and 3 from J; bases not matched to a gene: 5. CDR3 bases: TGCGCCAGCTATGTCGGGAGGGAAGAGACCCAGTACTTC. It specifies CASYVGREETQYF.

The J gene is TRBJ2-5, the V gene TRBV9; a weak D match, TRBD1 (5 bases). Trimming took off 2 bases at V and 5 bases at J, with 16 bases between the two ends. Germline V gene sequence: CDR1 SGDLS, CDR2 YYNGEE. CDR3 length: 15 amino acids. The CDR3, as DNA: TGTGCCAGCAGCGTTAGGGGAAACTATGCGGAGACCCAGTACTTC. Translation: CASSVRGNYAETQYF.

This clone appeared once. The chain has TRBV6-5 and TRBJ1-1; D possibly corresponds to TRBD1 (6 bases). Germline CDR1 is MNHEY and CDR2 is SVGAGI. Trimming removed 2 bases at V and 1 base at J, with 14 bases between. The CDR3 totals 16 residues. CDR3 nucleotide sequence: TGTGCCAGCAGTTACGTGGCAGGGGCCCGGAACACTGAAGCTTTCTTT. It yields the protein CASSYVAGARNTEAFF.